This T cell receptor (beta chain) is drawn from a study of blood T cells in healthy people across ages. The second PCR ran roughly 6 to 11 cycles with a sample-barcoded 5' primer and J-beta primers. TCRdb re-called the 5' RACE reads with MiXCR, one entry per CDR3 protein. The data hold about 780,000 distinct CDR3 sequences, with 46% observed a single time. The CDR3 contains 13 residues. Trimming took 1 base from V and 3 from J, leaving 6 bases between them. CDR1 and CDR2 from the germline V gene are MDHEN and SYDVKM. The sequenced sample was blood. The TCR originated in a man older than 75 in good health. The rearrangement links TRBV28 to TRBJ2-5; TRBD1 might be the D (5 bases). The CDR3 nucleotides are TGTGCCAGCAGTTTATTACAGGAAGAGACCCAGTACTTC. Translated, it gives CASSLLQEETQYF.